This TCR beta chain was retrieved from a study of human versus mouse CDR3 diversity and MHC coevolution (dated 2017 in TCRdb). Background on the whole study: The immunoSEQ assay was reported to detect one in 200,000 T cells and to minimize amplification bias from multiplex PCR. Across the mouse and human samples, each sample yielded between about 0.6 x 10^7 and 1.7 x 10^7 valid reads. Human naive CD4 T cell repertoires were used as a reference for TCR selection on multiple MHC II alleles and were compared with human-TCR-locus transgenic mice carrying single MHC II. Three healthy volunteer blood donors made up the human cohort, with one aged 30 to 39, one aged 40 to 49 and one aged 60 to 69 at collection.

Regarding this clone: What antigen it recognizes has not been identified. Base qualities are not provided; no much larger clone lies one nucleotide away.

Overall results and qualifications from the work: On average, humans had more CDR3 deletions and insertions than mice, indicating greater exonuclease and TdT activity. According to iCHAO1 estimates, humans had the largest TCR beta repertoire, 1.5 million to 2 million clonotypes, which was attributed likely to selection by multiple MHC II molecules. Repertoire diversity was not considered directly comparable between humans and mice because human T cells were selected on over 5 MHC II alleles. Most of the three human donors showed the lowest clonal inequality scores among all compared groups.

Fluorescence-activated cell sorting was used to pull naive CD4 T cells, meaning cells that were CD45RO-negative and CD62L-positive, out of the PBMCs. From each donor, around 50 ml of fresh peripheral blood was taken, and Ficoll density centrifugation was then used to isolate PBMCs. Sorting was performed on a FACSAria III instrument, with purity above 85% for all samples. The QIAGEN blood and tissue kit was used to extract genomic DNA from sorted cells, and the DNA was quantified on a NanoDrop 1000. Using multiplex PCR of genomic DNA, the immunoSEQ platform deep sequenced and quantified the TCR alpha and beta chains. The source study handled its data this way. TCR sequences were annotated using IMGT gene and region definitions. Out-of-frame rearrangements were used as a proxy for the preselection repertoire and compared with in-frame clonotypes. To estimate repertoire size, the study used the iCHAO1 estimator that comes with the immunoSEQ platform. A Gini index based on the Lorenz curve was applied to in-frame amino acid clonotypes to measure clonal inequality. The intersect function in the R package tcR was used to count shared clonotypes, while the Jaccard index served to score similarity. Frequencies of V, J and V-J usage were subjected to principal component analysis with the R prcomp function, without normalization. In TCRdb, the immuneACCESS table is reduced to in-frame sequences with V and J assigned. These tables do not hold every clone; where another copy was compared, an unresolved V gene accounts for under half, and the others remain unexplained. V, J and clone size are taken as reported in that table, and D and trimming were inferred from the DNA itself. Recorded for this sample are 50,000 to 70,000 clones; roughly 93% of them occurred a single time. The ten largest clones add up to under 20% of the sample.

V and J are trimmed by 8 bases and 4 bases, and the gene matches miss 10 bases of the junction. The germline V gene yields WSHSY for CDR1 and SAAADI for CDR2. The CDR3 goes from the cysteine to the phenylalanine over 14 residues. Only CDR3 DNA is held: 42 bases, read in frame from base 1. The chain is encoded by TRBV10-2 joined to TRBJ2-7; 8 bases in between match TRBD1. This clonotype originated in a person in their sixties in good health. The source material was naive CD4+ T cells from blood. The cell subset or site label for this specimen denotes: CD45RO-negative CD62L-positive naive CD4 T cells. The DNA sequence is given as TGCGCCAGCGGGGCGGGACAGGACCCATACGAGCAGTACTTC. Its protein reads: CASGAGQDPYEQYF.